The text below deals with one T cell receptor (beta chain). The antigen is undetermined. The data belong to a study of shared clonotypes between healthy human individuals. Study results and limitations: Among the subsets, naive ones generally showed larger estimated richness than memory ones.

The data were produced by immunoSEQ multiplex PCR, yet TCRdb's version contains in-frame clones alone and is incomplete. The top ten clones hold approximately 1.7% of a sample with 550,000 to 850,000 clones, approximately 74% of them seen once. The CDR3 is 15 amino acids. V dropped 0 bases and J dropped 4 bases, with 12 bases sitting between them. The germline V gene has CDR1 SGHNT and CDR2 YENEEA. This receptor was identified in a woman under 40 in good health. The sample taken for sequencing was memory CD4+ T cells sorted from blood. Subset: CD45RA-negative fraction. The chain is built from TRBV11-3 and TRBJ2-5, with D possibly being TRBD1 (7 bases). CDR3 residues: CASSLDSGGGETQYF. In DNA, the CDR3 is TGTGCCAGCAGCTTAGATTCAGGGGGAGGAGAGACCCAGTACTTC.